Below, 21 T cell receptor beta chains from the same sample are listed, as sequenced in a study of T-cell reconstitution after alpha-beta-depleted transplantation in children. Using unique molecular identifiers, the investigators prepared the TCRbeta library. One entry per CDR3 protein results from TCRdb running MiXCR on the PCR reads. The sample has 360,000 or so distinct CDR3 sequences; about 20% are singletons. Sample: PBMCs from the stem cell graft donor, taken from the stem cell graft. Receptors were obtained from a human donor who donated a stem cell graft to a child with acute myeloid leukemia.

The chain recombines TRBV6-1 with TRBJ1-2; D might be TRBD1 (6 bases). This CDR3 has 13 amino acids. The germline V gene encodes CDR1 MNHNS and CDR2 SASEGT. V was shortened by 2 bases and J by 6 bases, with 10 bases between the two germline ends. The CDR3 reads CASSETGLDGYTF. The CDR3, as DNA: TGTGCCAGCAGTGAAACAGGGCTCGATGGCTACACCTTC.

V and J are TRBV11-2 and TRBJ2-2, with TRBD2 matching over 10 bases. The CDR3 length is 13 residues. Trimming at V came to 5 bases and at J to 7 bases, leaving 1 base not matched to a gene. The germline gives CDR1 SGHAT, CDR2 FQNNGV. The DNA of the CDR3 is TGTGCCAGCAGCCCTAGCGGGGGCGGGGAGCTGTTTTTT. Amino acid sequence: CASSPSGGGELFF.

The chain employs TRBV27 and TRBJ2-1; unclear D gene. Trimming left V 4 bases short and J 10 bases short, with 8 bases between. Germline V gene lookup returns CDR1 MNHEY and CDR2 SMNVEV (reference sequence). This CDR3 contains 11 residues. In DNA form, the CDR3 reads TGTGCCAGCAGTTCTAAGATAGAGCAGTTCTTC. Translated: CASSSKIEQFF.

This clonotype was seen ten or more times. The chain uses TRBV7-9 and TRBJ2-3, with no clear D. The V and J ends lost 5 bases and 2 bases respectively, with 17 bases between them. The CDR3 has 16 residues. Germline CDR1 is SEHNR and CDR2 is FQNEAQ (reference sequence). The CDR3 DNA reads TGTGCCAGCAGCGGAATTCTCGGGCACGACACAGATACGCAGTATTTT. Translating gives CASSGILGHDTDTQYF.

V gene TRBV7-2 combines with J gene TRBJ2-3, with 8 bases identical to TRBD2. Germline V gene sequence: CDR1 SGHTA, CDR2 FQGNSA. The CDR3 contains 16 residues. V was pared by 5 bases and J by 1 base, with 8 bases of the junction left unmatched. The CDR3 spells CASSPTSGRRTDTQYF. For the CDR3, the DNA is TGTGCCAGCAGCCCAACTAGCGGACGACGCACAGATACGCAGTATTTT.

The V and J genes are TRBV28 and TRBJ2-3; 13 nucleotides align to TRBD2. The CDR3 runs 17 residues. Trimming at V came to 6 bases and at J to 2 bases, leaving 8 bases not matched to a gene. Germline lookup yields CDR1 MDHEN and CDR2 SYDVKM. CDR3 sequence: CASRRPGLAGVTDTQYF. The CDR3 nucleotides read TGTGCCAGCAGGCGACCTGGACTAGCGGGAGTCACAGATACGCAGTATTTT.

This clonotype was recorded a few times. This chain connects TRBV29-1 to TRBJ2-7; the D call may be TRBD1 or TRBD2 (6 bases each). The germline gives CDR1 SQVTM, CDR2 ANQGSEA. There are 13 residues in the CDR3. The V and J ends lost 3 bases and 6 bases respectively, with 15 bases between them. The chain's CDR3 is CSVESAQGGEQYF. In DNA form, the CDR3 reads TGCAGCGTTGAGTCGGCACAGGGAGGCGAGCAGTACTTC.

This clonotype was found a few times. V usage is TRBV7-9 and J usage is TRBJ1-2, with D unclear. The CDR3 consists of 16 residues. Per the germline V gene, CDR1 is SEHNR and CDR2 is FQNEAQ (reference sequence). V was trimmed by 2 bases and J by 4 bases, leaving 17 bases between them. The CDR3 region has the DNA TGTGCCAGCAGCTTAATCTCGGCGGATCAAAGCTATGGCTACACCTTC. Translated: CASSLISADQSYGYTF.

This clonotype was recorded at least ten times. A junction end diverges from the germline sequence, so it may reflect a read error. The J gene is TRBJ2-7, the V gene TRBV12-3 or TRBV12-4, with D possibly matching TRBD1 (5 bases). This CDR3 has 13 residues. CDR3 amino acids: CASSLGVSYEQYF. In nucleotides, the CDR3 is TGTGCCAGCAGCTTAGGGGTCTCCTACGAGCAGTACTTC.

This rearrangement joins TRBV6-1 to TRBJ1-5; D gene uncertain. This CDR3 region has 15 residues. V was cut by 2 bases and J by 1 base, with 9 bases left in between. Germline CDR1 and CDR2: MNHNS and SASEGT. The CDR3 loop reads CASSERLGSNQPQHF. DNA for the CDR3: TGTGCCAGCAGTGAACGGTTGGGGAGCAATCAGCCCCAGCATTTT.

This clonotype came up a few times. This chain uses TRBV3-1 with TRBJ2-7; D is ambiguous. The germline gives CDR1 LGHDT, CDR2 YNNKEL (reference sequence). V gave up 1 base and J gave up 9 bases, with 7 bases separating them. The CDR3 is 11 residues long. The CDR3 sequence: CASSQASAQYF. Written as DNA, the CDR3 is TGTGCCAGCAGCCAAGCATCGGCGCAGTACTTC.

This clonotype has only a few counts. The chain joins TRBV15 to TRBJ2-1; weak D call: TRBD2 (5 bases). The CDR3 loop spans 16 amino acids. The V gene lost 4 bases and the J gene lost 3 bases, with 16 bases spanning the gap. Looked up from germline, CDR1 is LNHNV and CDR2 is YYDKDF (reference sequence). The CDR3 DNA is TGTGCCACCAGCAACCCAGAGGGCAGACTCTACAATGAGCAGTTCTTC. It is translated as CATSNPEGRLYNEQFF.

This clonotype was seen at least ten times. The chain is built from TRBV20-1 and TRBJ2-1; tentatively, D is TRBD1 or TRBD2 (5 bases each). Trimming removed 3 bases at V and 6 bases at J, with 12 bases between. Germline CDR1 reads DFQATT; CDR2 reads SNEGSKA (reference sequence). This CDR3 spans 13 amino acids. This CDR3 is CSARGLALNEQFF. The CDR3, as DNA: TGCAGTGCTAGGGGGCTAGCACTCAATGAGCAGTTCTTC.

This clonotype was counted at least ten times. The chain combines TRBV12-3 or TRBV12-4 with TRBJ2-1; D call uncertain. CDR3 length: 13 residues. Trimming removed 10 bases at V and 0 bases at J, with 10 bases between. CDR3 in DNA: TGTGCCACCTTCTTGAGCTCCTACAATGAGCAGTTCTTC. It yields the protein CATFLSSYNEQFF.

The V call is TRBV6-2 or TRBV6-3, the J call TRBJ2-1, with D tentatively TRBD2 (6 bases). The V end lost 5 bases, the J end lost 6 bases, and 14 bases lay between the germline ends. Germline CDR1 and CDR2: MNHEY and SVGEGT. The CDR3 consists of 14 residues. The CDR3 reads CASSAPGLFNEQFF. Here the CDR3 DNA reads TGTGCCAGCAGTGCGCCGGGACTTTTCAATGAGCAGTTCTTC.

This clonotype was counted ten times or more. This chain uses TRBV29-1 with TRBJ1-1; D gene ambiguous. This CDR3 has 14 amino acids. CDR1 is SQVTM, CDR2 ANQGSEA, per germline. Trimming took off 4 bases at V and 6 bases at J, with 18 bases between the two ends. The CDR3 reads CSVGVSGGRAEAFF. CDR3 nucleotides: TGCAGCGTTGGCGTTTCAGGCGGGCGGGCTGAAGCTTTCTTT. Full variable domain (remainder filled in from reference TRBV29-1 and TRBJ1-1): SAVISQKPSRDICQRGTSLTIQCQVDSQVTMMFWYRQQPGQSLTLIATANQGSEATYESGFVIDKFPISRPNLTFSTLTVSNMSPEDSSIYLCSVGVSGGRAEAFFGQGTRLTVV.

A few counts support this clonotype. The chain uses TRBV29-1 and TRBJ2-7; weak D call: TRBD2 (5 bases). This CDR3 contains 14 residues. V was trimmed by 7 bases and J by 6 bases, leaving 22 bases between them. Germline CDR1 reads SQVTM; CDR2 reads ANQGSEA. The CDR3 bases are TGCAGCGCCGGCGAGTTGACTACAGCCTCCGAGCAGTACTTC. The encoded protein is CSAGELTTASEQYF.

V and J are TRBV7-6 and TRBJ2-2; D assignment may be TRBD1 or TRBD2 (5 bases each). The V gene's germline CDR1 is SGHVS and CDR2 FNYEAQ. Trimming pared 4 bases from V and 4 bases from J, leaving 13 bases between. This CDR3 has 15 amino acids. The CDR3 loop is CASSSAWGSTGELFF. The CDR3 bases are TGTGCCAGCAGCTCAGCATGGGGGTCCACCGGGGAGCTGTTTTTT.

The chain is built from TRBV29-1 and TRBJ2-1; 8 nucleotides line up with TRBD2. The V gene end was trimmed by 5 bases and the J gene end by 4 bases; junction bases not matched to a gene: 10. Per germline, CDR1 SQVTM and CDR2 ANQGSEA. The CDR3 has 15 amino acids. The CDR3 DNA sequence: TGCAGCGTTCCTACCGGGACTAGTATGTACAATGAGCAGTTCTTC. This gives the protein CSVPTGTSMYNEQFF.

This clonotype was seen a handful of times. CDR3: CAWDTGTSGDEQFF. The DNA of the CDR3 is TGTGCCTGGGACACCGGGACTAGTGGCGATGAGCAGTTCTTC. This sequence joins TRBV30 and TRBJ2-1; 8 bases agree with TRBD2. The germline CDR1 and CDR2 sequences are GTSNPN and SVGIG (reference sequence). Trimming took 5 bases from V and 8 from J; bases not matched to a gene: 11. The CDR3 runs 14 residues.

In this sample, this clonotype turned up many times. The V and J genes are TRBV29-1 and TRBJ2-7, with a weak D call TRBD1 (5 bases). Looked up from germline, CDR1 is SQVTM and CDR2 is ANQGSEA. The CDR3 spans 13 residues. Trimming removed 4 bases at V and 5 bases at J, with 15 bases between. CDR3 nucleotide sequence: TGCAGCGTTGTTGTAGGGGATTCGCACGAGCAGTACTTC. Translation gives CSVVVGDSHEQYF.